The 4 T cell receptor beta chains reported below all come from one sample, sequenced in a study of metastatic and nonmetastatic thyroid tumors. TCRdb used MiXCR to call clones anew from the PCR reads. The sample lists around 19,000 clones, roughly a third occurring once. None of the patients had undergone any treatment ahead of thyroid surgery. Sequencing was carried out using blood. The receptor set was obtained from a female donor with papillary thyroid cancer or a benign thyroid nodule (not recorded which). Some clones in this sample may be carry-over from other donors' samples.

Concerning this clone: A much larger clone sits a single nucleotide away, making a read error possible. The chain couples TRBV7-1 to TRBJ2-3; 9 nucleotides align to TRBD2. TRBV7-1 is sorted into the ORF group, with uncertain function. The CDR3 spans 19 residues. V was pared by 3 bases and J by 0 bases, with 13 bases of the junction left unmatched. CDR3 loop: CASSSSNSASGISTDTQYF. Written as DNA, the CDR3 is TGTGCCAGCAGCTCCTCAAATTCGGCTAGCGGGATTAGCACAGATACGCAGTATTTT.

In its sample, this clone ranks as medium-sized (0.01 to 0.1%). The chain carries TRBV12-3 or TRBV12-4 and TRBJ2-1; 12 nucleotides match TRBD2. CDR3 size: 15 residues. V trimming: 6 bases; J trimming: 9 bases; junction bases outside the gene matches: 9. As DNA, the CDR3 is TGTGCCAGCAGGCCAACTAGCGGGGGGAGCGGTGAGCAGTTCTTC. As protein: CASRPTSGGSGEQFF.

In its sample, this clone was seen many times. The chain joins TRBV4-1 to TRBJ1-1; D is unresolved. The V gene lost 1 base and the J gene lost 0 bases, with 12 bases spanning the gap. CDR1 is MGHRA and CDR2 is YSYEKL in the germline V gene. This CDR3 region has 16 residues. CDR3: CASSQGRVLMNTEAFF. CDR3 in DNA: TGCGCCAGCAGCCAAGGAAGGGTCCTCATGAACACTGAAGCTTTCTTT.

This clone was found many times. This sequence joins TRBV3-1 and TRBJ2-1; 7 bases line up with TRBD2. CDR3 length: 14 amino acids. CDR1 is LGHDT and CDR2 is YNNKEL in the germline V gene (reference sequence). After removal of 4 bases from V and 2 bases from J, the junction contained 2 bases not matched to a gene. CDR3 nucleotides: TGTGCCAGCAGCCCCGGGACTACCTACAATGAGCAGTTCTTC. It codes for CASSPGTTYNEQFF.